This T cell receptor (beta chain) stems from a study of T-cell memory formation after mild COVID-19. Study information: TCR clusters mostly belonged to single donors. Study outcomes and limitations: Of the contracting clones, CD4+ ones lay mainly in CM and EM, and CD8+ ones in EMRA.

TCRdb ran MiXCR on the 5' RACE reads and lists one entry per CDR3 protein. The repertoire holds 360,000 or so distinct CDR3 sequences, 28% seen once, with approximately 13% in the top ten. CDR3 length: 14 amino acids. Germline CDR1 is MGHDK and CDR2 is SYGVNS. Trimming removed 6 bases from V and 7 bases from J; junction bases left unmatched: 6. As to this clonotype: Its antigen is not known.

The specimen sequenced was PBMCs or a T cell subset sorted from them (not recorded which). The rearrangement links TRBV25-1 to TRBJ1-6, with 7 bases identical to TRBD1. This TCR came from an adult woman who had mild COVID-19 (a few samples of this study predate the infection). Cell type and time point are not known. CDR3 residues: CASRVGTENSPLHF. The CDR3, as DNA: TGTGCCAGCAGGGTGGGGACAGAGAATTCACCCCTCCACTTT.